One sample yielded the 27 T cell receptor beta chains listed below, sequenced in a study of T cell responses to AZD1222 COVID-19 vaccine. Repertoires were generated with immunoSEQ multiplex PCR, while TCRdb's copy carries only in-frame clones and drops some. The sample yields approximately 85,000 clones, approximately 87% seen once. The specimen comprised peripheral blood, sampled on day 0 of AZD1222 vaccination. The receptor set was obtained from an adult in good health.

CDR3 residues: CASRYLAGEGEQYF. DNA of the CDR3: TGTGCCAGCAGATACCTGGCGGGAGAAGGCGAGCAGTACTTC. This rearrangement joins TRBV7-6 to TRBJ2-7, with 7 bases that match TRBD2. Trimming took 6 bases from V and 6 from J; bases not matched to a gene: 11. Germline V gives CDR1 SGHVS, CDR2 FNYEAQ. The CDR3 extends over 14 amino acids.

The chain links TRBV6-1 to TRBJ1-5; D is ambiguous. Germline-derived CDR1 and CDR2 are MNHNS and SASEGT. Trimming removed 1 base at V and 0 bases at J, with 7 bases between. The length of the CDR3 is 15 residues. The CDR3 coding sequence is TGTGCCAGCAGTGAAGTTCCTAGTAGCAATCAGCCCCAGCATTTT. Translating it yields CASSEVPSSNQPQHF.

The chain combines TRBV15 with TRBJ2-1, with a tentative D call TRBD2 (5 bases). Looked up from germline, CDR1 is LNHNV and CDR2 is YYDKDF (reference sequence). Trimming took 0 bases from V and 6 from J, leaving 9 bases between them. CDR3 length equals 14 residues. CDR3 bases: TGTGCCACCAGCAGAGACCTAGCTAGCAATGAGCAGTTCTTC. This codes for CATSRDLASNEQFF.

This chain joins TRBV6-5 and TRBJ1-6; D might be TRBD1 (5 bases). CDR3 size: 13 residues. Germline assignment: CDR1 MNHEY and CDR2 SVGAGI. V was clipped by 0 bases and J by 12 bases, with 9 bases between them. The CDR3 here is CASSYSWGEPLHF. The CDR3 region has the DNA TGTGCCAGCAGTTACTCGTGGGGGGAACCCCTCCACTTT.

The J gene is TRBJ2-2, the V gene TRBV5-1; 15 nucleotides line up with TRBD2. This CDR3 region has 19 residues. V gave up 4 bases and J gave up 0 bases; unmatched junction bases: 7. Germline CDR1 is SGHRS and CDR2 is YFSETQ. In DNA form, the CDR3 reads TGCGCCAGCAGCCGGACGGGACTAGCGGGGGGTACGAACACCGGGGAGCTGTTTTTT. Translated, it gives CASSRTGLAGGTNTGELFF. Drawing the rest from reference TRBV5-1 and TRBJ2-2, the complete variable domain is KAGVTQTPRYLIKTRGQQVTLSCSPISGHRSVSWYQQTPGQGLQFLFEYFSETQRNKGNFPGRFSGRQFSNSRSEMNVSTLELGDSALYLCASSRTGLAGGTNTGELFFGEGSRLTVL.

The chain couples TRBV24-1 to TRBJ1-4; no clear D gene. V was pared by 2 bases and J by 0 bases, with 12 bases between. The length of the CDR3 is 17 residues. Germline V gene sequence: CDR1 KGHDR, CDR2 SFDVKD. The CDR3 DNA reads as TGTGCCACCAGTGATTCCGCAGACTTTGCAACTAATGAAAAACTGTTTTTT. Translation: CATSDSADFATNEKLFF.

V is TRBV5-1 and J is TRBJ1-2; D not resolved. The CDR3 covers 15 residues. V lost 0 bases, J lost 3 bases, and 12 bases lay in between. Germline CDR1 SGHRS, CDR2 YFSETQ. The CDR3 here is CASSLGSLTDYGYTF. Written as DNA, the CDR3 is TGCGCCAGCAGCTTGGGCAGCCTAACCGACTATGGCTACACCTTC.

The chain has TRBV9 and TRBJ1-6, with TRBD1 matching over 7 bases. The CDR3 runs to 13 residues. V was pared by 3 bases and J by 10 bases, with 4 bases of the junction left unmatched. Germline V gives CDR1 SGDLS, CDR2 YYNGEE. The CDR3 DNA sequence: TGTGCCAGCAGCGGAGGACAGGACTCACCCCTCCACTTT. It specifies CASSGGQDSPLHF.

V and J are TRBV6-6 and TRBJ1-5; D remains unclear. This CDR3 spans 16 amino acids. The germline V and J ends were trimmed by 6 bases and 0 bases, with 15 bases remaining between them. Germline CDR1 and CDR2: MNHNY and SVGAGI (reference sequence). The CDR3 loop is CASSHRGAYSNQPQHF. DNA of the CDR3: TGTGCCAGCAGCCACAGAGGTGCGTATAGCAATCAGCCCCAGCATTTT.

The V and J genes are TRBV15 and TRBJ2-3, with a weak D call TRBD1 (5 bases). This CDR3 region has 16 residues. V dropped 5 bases and J dropped 0 bases, with 15 bases sitting between them. Germline assignment: CDR1 LNHNV and CDR2 YYDKDF (reference sequence). The chain's CDR3 is CATSPYLGDSTDTQYF. CDR3 coding DNA: TGTGCCACCAGCCCGTACCTAGGGGATAGCACAGATACGCAGTATTTT.

This clone was seen once. The chain has TRBV30 and TRBJ2-7; TRBD1 matches 8 bases. CDR1 is GTSNPN, CDR2 SVGIG, per germline (reference sequence). The CDR3 length is 15 residues. Unmatched junction bases numbered 11, after V lost 3 bases and J lost 4 bases. The CDR3 DNA follows: TGTGCCTGGAGAAAACCTGGACAGGGCCGATACGAGCAGTACTTC. Encoded protein: CAWRKPGQGRYEQYF.

The chain links TRBV21-1 to TRBJ2-2; the table's D gene call, TRBD2, was not cross checked with the DNA. TRBV21-1 counts as a pseudogene. The CDR3 sequence is 16 residues long. For the CDR3, the DNA is TGTGCCAGCAGCAGACGGACTAGCGGGAGGACCGGGGAGCTGTTTTTT. It is translated as CASSRRTSGRTGELFF.

This clone is termed medium-sized. The chain joins TRBV11-2 to TRBJ2-7, with D hard to call. This CDR3 has 11 residues. The germline V and J ends were trimmed by 5 bases and 7 bases, with 9 bases remaining between them. The germline gives CDR1 SGHAT, CDR2 FQNNGV. The CDR3 nucleotides read TGTGCCAGCAGCCGGATTAGGGAGCAGTACTTC. It yields the protein CASSRIREQYF.

The rearrangement links TRBV5-6 to TRBJ2-7, with 9 bases matching TRBD1. Germline V gene data show CDR1 as SGHDT and CDR2 as YYEEEE. V trimming: 0 bases; J trimming: 7 bases; junction bases outside the gene matches: 5. The CDR3 is 14 residues long. As DNA, the CDR3 is TGTGCCAGCAGCTTGGCACAGGGGGCGGGGGAGCAGTACTTC. Translating it yields CASSLAQGAGEQYF. Complete variable domain (other parts from reference TRBV5-6 and TRBJ2-7): DAGVTQSPTHLIKTRGQQVTLRCSPKSGHDTVSWYQQALGQGPQFIFQYYEEEERQRGNFPDRFSGHQFPNYSSELNVNALLLGDSALYLCASSLAQGAGEQYFGPGTRLTVT.

The rearrangement uses TRBV13 and TRBJ1-5, with unresolved D. Germline V lookup: CDR1 PRHDT, CDR2 FYEKMQ (reference sequence). This CDR3 region has 14 residues. V lost 0 bases and J lost 3, with 6 bases in between. The CDR3 nucleotides are TGTGCCAGCAGCTTAGGAGGGAACAATCAGCCCCAGCATTTT. It encodes CASSLGGNNQPQHF.

The gene calls are TRBV7-8 and TRBJ2-7; possibly TRBD1 for D (7 bases). In germline, CDR1 is SGHVS, CDR2 FQNEAQ. Trimming pared 5 bases from V and 2 bases from J, leaving 16 bases between. The CDR3 runs to 15 residues. CDR3 residues: CASSGGTVSTYEQYF. The CDR3 bases are TGTGCCAGCAGCGGAGGGACAGTTAGTACCTACGAGCAGTACTTC.

This clone was counted once. The gene calls are TRBV27 and TRBJ2-7, with 7 bases identical to TRBD1. The CDR3 covers 16 residues. After removal of 0 bases from V and 1 base from J, the junction contained 6 bases not matched to a gene. Germline assignment: CDR1 MNHEY and CDR2 SMNVEV (reference sequence). CDR3 in amino acids: CASSLSRGGPSYEQYF. CDR3 in DNA: TGTGCCAGCAGTTTATCCCGAGGGGGCCCTTCCTACGAGCAGTACTTC.

J is TRBJ1-1 and V is TRBV27, with D possibly matching TRBD1 (5 bases). This CDR3 is 15 amino acids long. V was shortened by 4 bases and J by 1 base, with 13 bases between the two germline ends. Germline V gene lookup returns CDR1 MNHEY and CDR2 SMNVEV (reference sequence). CDR3 sequence reads: CASSSTPGRNTEAFF. The DNA for the CDR3 is TGTGCCAGCAGTTCCACCCCGGGACGGAACACTGAAGCTTTCTTT.

The chain employs TRBV27 and TRBJ2-1; 9 nucleotides line up with TRBD2. CDR1 and CDR2 from the germline V gene are MNHEY and SMNVEV (reference sequence). The CDR3 covers 15 residues. V trimming: 5 bases; J trimming: 7 bases; junction bases outside the gene matches: 9. DNA of the CDR3: TGTGCCAGCAGTCCTAACGGACTAGCGATTAATGAGCAGTTCTTC. Protein: CASSPNGLAINEQFF.

This rearrangement joins TRBV28 to TRBJ1-4; 11 bases line up with TRBD1. The CDR3 totals 15 residues. With 4 bases clipped from V and 7 bases from J, the junction kept 5 bases outside the gene matches. Germline V gene sequence: CDR1 MDHEN, CDR2 SYDVKM. CDR3 amino acids: CASSSPGTGGEKLFF. CDR3 bases: TGTGCCAGCAGTTCCCCCGGGACAGGGGGTGAAAAACTGTTTTTT.

This rearrangement joins TRBV7-3 to TRBJ2-7; perhaps TRBD1 as D (6 bases). V shed 2 bases and J shed 3 bases, with 14 bases lying between them. This CDR3 contains 15 residues. The germline V gene encodes CDR1 SGHTA and CDR2 FQGTGA. In DNA form, the CDR3 reads TGTGCCAGCAGCTTATCACAGGGTCGGGTCTACGAGCAGTACTTC. Protein sequence: CASSLSQGRVYEQYF.

This chain uses TRBV7-3 with TRBJ2-3; 15 bases are a match to TRBD2. Unmatched junction bases numbered 9, after V lost 5 bases and J lost 3 bases. This CDR3 has 18 amino acids. Germline V gene sequence: CDR1 SGHTA, CDR2 FQGTGA. The CDR3 DNA reads TGTGCCAGCAGCCCCAGGACTAGCGGGGGGGCCGTAACAGATACGCAGTATTTT. It encodes CASSPRTSGGAVTDTQYF. Full variable domain (remainder filled in from reference TRBV7-3 and TRBJ2-3): GAGVSQTPSNKVTEKGKYVELRCDPISGHTALYWYRQSLGQGPEFLIYFQGTGAADDSGLPNDRFFAVRPEGSVSTLKIQRTERGDSAVYLCASSPRTSGGAVTDTQYFGPGTRLTVL.

The chain employs TRBV4-1 and TRBJ1-3, with D hard to call. Germline lookup yields CDR1 MGHRA and CDR2 YSYEKL. CDR3 length equals 14 residues. Deletions cut 5 bases from V and 6 bases from J, with 14 bases between. The CDR3 DNA is TGCGCCAGCAGCAGAGGGAATGGTGAAAACACCATATATTTT. Residues: CASSRGNGENTIYF.

CDR3: CASSPAPTSGATDTQYF. The CDR3 DNA reads as TGTGCCAGCAGCCCCGCGCCGACTAGCGGGGCTACAGATACGCAGTATTTT. The chain joins TRBV7-6 to TRBJ2-3, with 11 bases that match TRBD2. Germline V gene sequence: CDR1 SGHVS, CDR2 FNYEAQ. V was clipped by 5 bases and J by 3 bases; unmatched bases: 10. This CDR3 has 17 residues.

The CDR3 DNA reads TGTGCCAGCAGTGAAGAAACAGGGGGCGCAGAGACCCAGTACTTC. Protein: CASSEETGGAETQYF. This chain links TRBV6-1 with TRBJ2-5, with TRBD1 matching over 9 bases. Germline CDR1 and CDR2: MNHNS and SASEGT. This CDR3 has 15 amino acids. The V segment lost 1 base and the J segment 4 bases; nucleotides outside the gene matches: 4.

The genes are TRBV28 and TRBJ1-1; D is unclear. The germline gives CDR1 MDHEN, CDR2 SYDVKM. The CDR3 loop spans 11 amino acids. CDR3: CAYGLNTEAFF. Here the CDR3 DNA reads TGTGCGTACGGCCTGAACACTGAAGCTTTCTTT.

V gene TRBV14 combines with J gene TRBJ1-1, with 8 bases that match TRBD1. Germline V gene data show CDR1 as SGHDN and CDR2 as FVKESK. V was clipped by 6 bases and J by 5 bases; unmatched bases: 11. This CDR3 has 15 residues. CDR3 residues: CASSPYLRGRTEAFF. CDR3 DNA sequence: TGTGCCAGCAGTCCCTACCTCAGGGGGCGGACTGAAGCTTTCTTT.